The text below deals with one T cell receptor beta chain. This specimen comes from a study of blood T cell repertoires in COVID-19. Study-level information: COVID-19 samples, acute and convalescent, were from the United States, Italy and Spain. The cDNA or gDNA used as material had been derived from T cells, B-cell-depleted T cells, or PBMCs.

Trimming removed 5 bases from V and 4 bases from J; junction bases left unmatched: 14. Germline loops: CDR1 LNHDA, CDR2 SQIVND (reference sequence). This CDR3 contains 17 residues. Source study methods: Quantification of nucleated cells was approximated via reference gene primer amplification. Only in-frame clones appear in the TCRdb table, and some are missing; sequencing was by immunoSEQ multiplex PCR. V, J and clone size derive from that table, while D and trimming were established from the DNA sequence. The sample gives approximately 97,000 clones, around 82% of which show up once; around 11% is in the top ten.

This clonotype was obtained from a human donor in a cohort sampled during active COVID-19. Sequenced material: peripheral blood. The rearrangement links TRBV19 to TRBJ2-5; 9 positions agree with TRBD1. CDR3 region: CASSPSTPTGGGETQYF. The CDR3 DNA sequence: TGTGCCAGTAGTCCATCCACACCAACAGGGGGCGGAGAGACCCAGTACTTC. The full variable domain, with the rest looked up from reference TRBV19 and TRBJ2-5, is DGGITQSPKYLFRKEGQNVTLSCEQNLNHDAMYWYRQDPGQGLRLIYYSQIVNDFQKGDIAEGYSVSREKKESFPLTVTSAQKNPTAFYLCASSPSTPTGGGETQYFGPGTRLLVL.